This entry features one TCR beta chain sequence. Its antigen specificity is not known. Qualities for individual bases were not recorded, and no much larger clone is one base off. These data originate in a study of blood T cell repertoires in COVID-19 (dated by TCRdb to 2020 to 2021). At the level of the whole study: Collaborator samples came from the United States, Italy and Spain and covered acute and convalescent phases of COVID-19. The prospective study material was composed of cDNA or gDNA derived from T cells, B-cell-depleted T cells, or PBMCs. The dataset comprised deeply sampled blood TCRbeta repertoires from subjects exposed to, actively infected with, or recovered from COVID-19. A freely available public database, intended as a resource for researchers studying the immune response to SARS-CoV-2, is where the repertoires were released. The samples were drawn from the first 160 participants of the ongoing ImmuneRACE study and from over a thousand subjects provided by 6 global collaborators. Sample metadata almost always included a de-identified subject ID, COVID-19 status, age in years and sex. Where HLA class I and class II types were available, the types were taken from metadata supplied by the sample provider, not from assay-based typing. Paper-wide results and their limitations: How much clinical and demographic metadata was included differed by source and by participant, and the metadata was provided uncurated.

The germline V gene (reference sequence) sets CDR1 to LNHNV and CDR2 to YYDKDF. Here V drops 2 bases and J drops 1 base, and the junction holds 15 bases not matched to any gene. Taken from cysteine to phenylalanine, the CDR3 has 19 residues. This entry keeps only the CDR3 DNA: 57 bases, framed from base 1. The immunoSEQ Assay, a bias-controlled multiplex PCR, was used to amplify TCRbeta CDR3 regions from genomic DNA. As for the original processing: Nucleated cell counts per sample were estimated from amplification of reference gene primers within the assay. Sequence reads were collapsed and filtered to measure the absolute abundance of every unique TCRbeta CDR3 rearrangement. For each sample, productive Simpson clonality was calculated as the square root of Simpson's diversity index across productive rearrangements. Here the immuneACCESS table is served through TCRdb, limited to in-frame sequences with V and J called. Missing clones are a known gap in these copies; in checked studies unresolved V genes cover under half, and the rest lacks a known reason. V, J and clone size derive from that table, while D and trimming were established from the DNA sequence. This sample holds about 200,000 clones; 70% to 90% were observed only once. Clones ranked in the top ten supply more than 3% of the sample.

Whole blood was collected in K2EDTA tubes by collaborating institutions according to the institutions' own protocols. Collaborator samples were shipped for TCRbeta analysis as frozen whole blood, isolated PBMCs, or DNA extracted from either sample type. The specimen was peripheral blood. The chain is encoded by TRBV15 joined to TRBJ2-5, and TRBD2 matches 8 of the central bases. The TCR was taken from a man aged 55 to 69 with acute or convalescent COVID-19. The CDR3 here reads CATSRLGGFSGSTQETQYF. Here is the DNA: TGTGCCACCAGCAGACTGGGAGGATTCAGCGGGAGCACCCAAGAGACCCAGTACTTC.